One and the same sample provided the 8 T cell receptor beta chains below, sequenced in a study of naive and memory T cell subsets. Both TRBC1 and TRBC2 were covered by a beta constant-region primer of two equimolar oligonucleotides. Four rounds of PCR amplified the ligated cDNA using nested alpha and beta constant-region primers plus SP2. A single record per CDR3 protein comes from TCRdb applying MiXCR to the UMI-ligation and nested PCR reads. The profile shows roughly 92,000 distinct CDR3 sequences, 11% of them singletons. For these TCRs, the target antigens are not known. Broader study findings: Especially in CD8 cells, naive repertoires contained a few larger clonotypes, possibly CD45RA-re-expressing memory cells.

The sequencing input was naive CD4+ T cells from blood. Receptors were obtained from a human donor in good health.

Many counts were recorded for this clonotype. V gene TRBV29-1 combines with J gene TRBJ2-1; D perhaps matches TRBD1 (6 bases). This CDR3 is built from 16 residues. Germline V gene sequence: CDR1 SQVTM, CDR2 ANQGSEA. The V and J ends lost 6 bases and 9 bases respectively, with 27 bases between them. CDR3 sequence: CSVGATGGTPISEQFF. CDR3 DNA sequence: TGCAGCGTCGGGGCGACAGGCGGCACCCCAATTTCTGAGCAGTTCTTC.

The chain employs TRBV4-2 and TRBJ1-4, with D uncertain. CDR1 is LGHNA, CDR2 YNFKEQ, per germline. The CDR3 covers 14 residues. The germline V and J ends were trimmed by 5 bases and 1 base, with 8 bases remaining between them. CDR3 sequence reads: CASSAGLTNEKLFF. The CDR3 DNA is TGTGCCAGCAGCGCCGGCCTAACTAATGAAAAACTGTTTTTT.

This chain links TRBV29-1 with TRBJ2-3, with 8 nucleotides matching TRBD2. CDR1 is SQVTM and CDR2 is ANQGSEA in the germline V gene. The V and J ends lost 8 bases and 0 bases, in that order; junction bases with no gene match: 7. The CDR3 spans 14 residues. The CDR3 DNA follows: TGCAGCTTTTCAGCGGGGGCTAGCACAGATACGCAGTATTTT. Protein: CSFSAGASTDTQYF.

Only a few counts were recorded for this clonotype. The CDR3 spells CASSSGQGVLSQPQHF. CDR3 in DNA: TGTGCCAGCAGTTCCGGACAGGGGGTATTAAGTCAGCCCCAGCATTTT. This sequence joins TRBV2 and TRBJ1-5; 10 bases agree with TRBD1. Per germline, CDR1 SNHLY and CDR2 FYNNEI. V lost 5 bases to trimming and J lost 6 bases; unmatched junction nucleotides: 10. This CDR3 is built from 16 residues.

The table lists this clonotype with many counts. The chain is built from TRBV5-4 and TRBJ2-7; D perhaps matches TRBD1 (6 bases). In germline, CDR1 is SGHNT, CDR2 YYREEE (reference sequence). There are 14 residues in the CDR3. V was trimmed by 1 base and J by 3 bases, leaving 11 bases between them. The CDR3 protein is CASSLTQGLYEQYF. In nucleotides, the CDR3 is TGTGCCAGCAGCTTGACACAGGGCCTCTACGAGCAGTACTTC.

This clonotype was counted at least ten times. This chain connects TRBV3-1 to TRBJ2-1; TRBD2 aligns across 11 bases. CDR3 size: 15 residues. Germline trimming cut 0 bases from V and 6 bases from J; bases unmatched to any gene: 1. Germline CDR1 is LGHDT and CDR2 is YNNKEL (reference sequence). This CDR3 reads CASSQELAGVNEQFF. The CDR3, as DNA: TGTGCCAGCAGCCAAGAACTAGCGGGAGTCAATGAGCAGTTCTTC.

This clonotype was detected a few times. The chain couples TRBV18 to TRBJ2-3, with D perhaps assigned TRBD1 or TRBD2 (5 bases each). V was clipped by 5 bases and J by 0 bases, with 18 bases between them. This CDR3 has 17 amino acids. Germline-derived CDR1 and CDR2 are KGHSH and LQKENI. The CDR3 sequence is CASSLTTPGPSTDTQYF. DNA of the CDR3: TGTGCCAGCTCATTGACAACTCCGGGACCCAGCACAGATACGCAGTATTTT.

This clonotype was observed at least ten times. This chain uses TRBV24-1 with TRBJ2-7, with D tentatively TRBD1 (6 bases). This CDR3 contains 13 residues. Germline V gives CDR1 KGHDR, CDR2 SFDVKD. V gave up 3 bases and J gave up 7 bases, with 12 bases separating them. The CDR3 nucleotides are TGTGCCACCAGTGATCCCACAGGGTTGGAGCAGTACTTC. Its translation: CATSDPTGLEQYF.